A selection of T cell receptor beta chains follows, all from one sample in a study of T cell repertoires in cytomegalovirus infection. TCRdb passed the reads through MiXCR, listing each CDR3 protein once. The data show about 100,000 distinct CDR3 sequences, less than 25% seen once. The sample consisted of CD8+ T cells from PBMCs. These TCRs come from a human donor in good health (CMV status not recorded). Some clones in this sample may be carry-over from other donors' samples. Both conserved end residues are part of each CDR3. A D gene is named only where the DNA matches it firmly. A clone size is listed for some rows: how often the clone was seen (once, few, many), or a class if it is expanded.

J	size	D	V	DNA	CDR3
TRBJ2-7	-	-	TRBV4-3	TGCGCCAGCAGCCAAGATATGGGGGGCCCAACCTCCTACGAGCAGTACTTC	CASSQDMGGPTSYEQYF
TRBJ2-7	many	-	TRBV7-9	TGTGCCAGCAGCTTAGAAGCCATGAACTACGAGCAGTACTTC	CASSLEAMNYEQYF
TRBJ1-6	-	-	TRBV28	TGTGCCAGTAGATCGACAGGAAGGGATTCACCCCTCCACTTT	CASRSTGRDSPLHF
TRBJ2-1	-	TRBD1	TRBV5-4	TGTGCCAGCAGCTCCGGACAGGCGGAAGGAAATGAGCAGTTCTTC	CASSSGQAEGNEQFF
TRBJ2-1	few	-	TRBV7-9	TGTGCCAGCAGCGCCCGGGCTAACGAGCAGTTCTTC	CASSARANEQFF
TRBJ2-3	few	-	TRBV9	TGTGCCAGCAGCGCCCCGACGGGACTGACGCAGTATTTT	CASSAPTGLTQYF
TRBJ2-7	many	-	TRBV11-2	TGTGCCAGCAGCGAGGCTGGGATTCAGTACTTC	CASSEAGIQYF
TRBJ2-1	-	-	TRBV6-6	TGTGCCAGCAGTGATCCCGGATACAATGAGCAGTTCTTC	CASSDPGYNEQFF
TRBJ2-2	few	TRBD1	TRBV7-8	TGTGCCAGCAGCTTACGACAGGGACAGGCCGGGGAGCTGTTTTTT	CASSLRQGQAGELFF
TRBJ1-2	few	TRBD1	TRBV28	TGTGCCAGCAGCTCTCAGGGGGCGAGTATCCTCCGCCTCCCGCCGGATGGCTACACCTTC	CASSSQGASILRLPPDGYTF
TRBJ1-1	many	-	TRBV6-1	TGTGCCAGCAGTGAATGGACACTGAACACTGAAGCTTTCTTT	CASSEWTLNTEAFF
TRBJ2-5	few	TRBD2	TRBV11-2	TGTGCCAGCAGCTTAGTGTACGCCGGGACTAGCGGGAGCCAGGCCCAAGAGACCCAGTACTTC	CASSLVYAGTSGSQAQETQYF
TRBJ1-5	few	TRBD1	TRBV19	TGTGCCAGTAGCACCAAGTATGTCGGGACAGGGCGGGAGCCCCAGCATTTT	CASSTKYVGTGREPQHF
TRBJ1-1	few	-	TRBV19	TGTGCCAGTAGTATAGTTCGCCGGCAGGAAGCTTTCTTT	CASSIVRRQEAFF
TRBJ2-3	many	-	TRBV7-8	TGTGCCAGCAGCTCTCAAAGCACAGATACGCAGTATTTT	CASSSQSTDTQYF
TRBJ1-1	few	TRBD1	TRBV19	TGTGCCAGTAGTATAACAGGGGCGACGAACACTGAAGCTTTCTTT	CASSITGATNTEAFF
TRBJ2-3	-	TRBD2	TRBV29-1	TGCAGCGTCAGAGCGGGAGAAGCAGATACGCAGTATTTT	CSVRAGEADTQYF
TRBJ1-5	few	-	TRBV28	TGTGCCAGCAGCGACAGTGGGGGCAGAAAGCAGCCCCAGCATTTT	CASSDSGGRKQPQHF